The source of this TCR beta chain is a study of cytomegalovirus exposure and HLA in healthy donors. Study-level results: In a later analysis, V- and J-gene trimming of beta chains associated with a DCLRE1C missense variant, replicated independently. Researchers catalogued 150 or so TCR beta chains as cytomegalovirus-associated.

Vbeta (60) and Jbeta (13) primers were used in the PCR. TCRdb keeps only in-frame clones here, not all; method: immunoSEQ multiplex PCR. Among about 130,000 clones, roughly four fifths were seen once, and the ten largest hold roughly 4%. A note on this clone: What it recognizes is unknown.

Sequencing input: PBMCs. The clonotype comes from a woman aged 40-49 years in good health and CMV-seropositive.

As DNA, the CDR3 is TGTGCCAGCAGCTCCCAGCCATTCGGAGCTGGAAACACCATATATTTT. Protein: CASSSQPFGAGNTIYF. J is TRBJ1-3 and V is TRBV7-2; D unresolved. Germline CDR1 reads SGHTA; CDR2 reads FQGNSA. The germline V and J ends were trimmed by 4 bases and 2 bases, with 15 bases remaining between them. This CDR3 spans 16 amino acids.